A single sample gave rise to the 9 T cell receptor beta chains below, sequenced in a study of T cells in Graves' hyperthyroidism and ophthalmopathy. From RNA transcripts, TCR beta CDR3 regions were amplified. A set of HTBI primers served as the primers for a first-round RT-PCR of the TCR CDR3. Each CDR3 protein gets one entry after TCRdb re-called the multiplex PCR reads with MiXCR. Here the sample spans approximately 600,000 distinct CDR3 sequences, around 20% being singletons. The sample consisted of blood. Receptors originate from a man in his thirties or forties with Graves' ophthalmopathy.

This clonotype appeared many times. The gene calls are TRBV6-6 and TRBJ2-7; D is unresolved. Trimming cost V 0 bases and J 3 bases, with 9 bases left between them. The CDR3 is made up of 14 amino acids. CDR1 MNHNY and CDR2 SVGAGI come from the germline V gene (reference sequence). CDR3 in DNA: TGTGCCAGCAGTTACTCTCATGCGCGCTACGAGCAGTACTTC. It codes for CASSYSHARYEQYF.

This rearrangement joins TRBV4-1 to TRBJ2-7; either TRBD1 or TRBD2 may fit D (5 bases each). Germline V gene sequence: CDR1 MGHRA, CDR2 YSYEKL. The CDR3 covers 15 residues. V was pared by 2 bases and J by 7 bases, with 18 bases between. The CDR3 DNA follows: TGCGCCAGCAGCCAACAGCCGACACCCGAGGGGGAGCAGTACTTC. Translation gives CASSQQPTPEGEQYF.

V gene TRBV3-2 combines with J gene TRBJ2-1. TRBV3-2 is recorded as a pseudogene. The CDR3 consists of 14 residues. This CDR3 reads CASSQTPANNEQFF. The CDR3 DNA follows: TGTGCCAGCAGCCAGACCCCAGCGAACAATGAGCAGTTCTTC.

This clonotype has at least ten counts. The rearrangement joins TRBV9 to TRBJ1-1; D is unresolved. CDR1 is SGDLS and CDR2 is YYNGEE in the germline V gene. Trimming cost V 7 bases and J 0 bases, with 10 bases left between them. This CDR3 has 13 amino acids. CDR3: CASSVDLNTEAFF. The DNA for the CDR3 is TGTGCCAGCTCGGTTGACCTGAACACTGAAGCTTTCTTT.

The rearrangement uses TRBV30 and TRBJ1-1; the match to TRBD1 covers 7 bases. The CDR3 sequence is 15 residues long. Germline CDR1 is GTSNPN and CDR2 is SVGIG (reference sequence). V lost 0 bases and J lost 2; bases outside the gene matches: 6. The CDR3 region is CAWSVVWTGNTEAFF. DNA of the CDR3: TGTGCCTGGAGTGTAGTGTGGACAGGAAACACTGAAGCTTTCTTT.

This clonotype has only a few counts. The J gene is TRBJ1-1, the V gene TRBV20-1; the D gene is possibly TRBD1 (6 bases). V dropped 2 bases and J dropped 3 bases, with 10 bases sitting between them. Germline lookup yields CDR1 DFQATT and CDR2 SNEGSKA (reference sequence). The CDR3 contains 13 residues. Here the CDR3 DNA reads TGCAGTGCTAGAAGGGGGTCTTACACTGAAGCTTTCTTT. Translating it yields CSARRGSYTEAFF.

The rearrangement links TRBV19 to TRBJ2-3; 11 bases fit TRBD2. The CDR3 is 18 residues long. Germline assignment: CDR1 LNHDA and CDR2 SQIVND (reference sequence). The trim removed 5 bases at V and 2 bases at J, leaving 12 bases unmatched. This CDR3 reads CASSSPPGTSGLTDTQYF. For the CDR3, the DNA is TGTGCCAGTAGTTCCCCACCCGGGACTAGCGGCCTCACAGATACGCAGTATTTT.

The chain joins TRBV10-3 to TRBJ2-7; 9 nucleotides agree with TRBD1. The CDR3 runs to 15 residues. V shed 6 bases, J shed 6 bases, and the junction held 12 bases outside the gene matches. CDR1 is ENHRY, CDR2 SYGVKD, per germline. The CDR3 here is CAISPRTGDAREQYF. In nucleotides, the CDR3 is TGTGCCATCAGCCCCCGGACAGGGGACGCCCGCGAGCAGTACTTC.

The DNA for the CDR3 is TGCAGTGCTAAAGGTCCAGGGCGATACAATGAGCAGTTCTTC. It encodes CSAKGPGRYNEQFF. The rearrangement joins TRBV20-1 to TRBJ2-1; perhaps TRBD1 as D (5 bases). With 4 bases removed from V and 4 bases from J, the gap between germline ends came to 14 bases. This CDR3 comprises 14 residues. The germline V gene has CDR1 DFQATT and CDR2 SNEGSKA (reference sequence).